Below are 26 T cell receptor beta chains sequenced from a single sample in a study of OX40 agonist ivuxolimab in advanced cancers. Clones were read by immunoSEQ multiplex PCR, and TCRdb kept only the in-frame ones, dropping some. The sample gives 45,000 or so clones, roughly 90% of which show up once; about 7.8% is in the top ten. Sequenced material: CD4+ or CD8+ T cells sorted from blood, taken in a trial of the OX40 agonist ivuxolimab. The receptors derive from an adult with an advanced solid tumor such as melanoma, head and neck, liver or kidney cancer.

CDR3 region: CASSQIGTSGRFADTQYF. CDR3 coding DNA: TGTGCCAGCAGCCAGATCGGGACTAGCGGGAGGTTCGCAGATACGCAGTATTTT. The rearrangement uses TRBV11-2 and TRBJ2-3, with TRBD2 identical over 15 bases. In germline, CDR1 is SGHAT, CDR2 FQNNGV. This CDR3 spans 18 amino acids. The V segment lost 5 bases and the J segment 4 bases; nucleotides outside the gene matches: 10.

This clone was seen a few times. The J gene is TRBJ2-1, the V gene TRBV11-1; 13 bases are shared with TRBD2. Germline CDR1 reads SGHAT; CDR2 reads FQDESV (reference sequence). This CDR3 has 14 residues. As DNA, the CDR3 is TGTGCGTCAGGGGGACTAGCGGGAAACGATGAGCAGTTCTTC. Its translation: CASGGLAGNDEQFF.

This clone is a singleton in its sample. This rearrangement joins TRBV4-2 to TRBJ1-1; D is uncertain. The CDR3 spans 13 residues. Trimming shortened V by 5 bases and J by 0 bases, and 7 bases separated the two germline ends. Germline assignment: CDR1 LGHNA and CDR2 YNFKEQ. In nucleotides, the CDR3 is TGTGCCAGCAGCTTTGCTCTGAACACTGAAGCTTTCTTT. It codes for CASSFALNTEAFF.

The J gene is TRBJ1-1, the V gene TRBV19, with D possibly TRBD1 on 5 matching bases. The CDR3 consists of 14 residues. CDR1 is LNHDA, CDR2 SQIVND, per germline (reference sequence). Trimming removed 2 bases from V and 0 bases from J, with 7 bases in between. The CDR3 spells CASSIQGLNTEAFF. CDR3 nucleotide sequence: TGTGCCAGTAGTATACAGGGCTTGAACACTGAAGCTTTCTTT.

The V call is TRBV28, the J call TRBJ1-1, with D uncertain. This CDR3 comprises 12 residues. Germline CDR1 and CDR2: MDHEN and SYDVKM. V lost 5 bases, J lost 4 bases, and 8 bases lay in between. CDR3 in DNA: TGTGCCAGCAGTGTCGAGGGCACTGAAGCTTTCTTT. It is translated as CASSVEGTEAFF.

The rearrangement links TRBV7-9 to TRBJ2-2, with a tentative D call TRBD2 (5 bases). Trimming took off 3 bases at V and 1 base at J, with 9 bases between the two ends. Germline V gene data show CDR1 as SEHNR and CDR2 as FQNEAQ (reference sequence). CDR3 length: 15 residues. CDR3 residues: CASSFRGRNTGELFF. CDR3 DNA: TGTGCCAGCAGCTTTCGAGGGAGGAACACCGGGGAGCTGTTTTTT.

The CDR3 loop reads CSAKTYEQYF. CDR3 DNA sequence: TGCAGTGCTAAAACCTACGAGCAGTACTTC. The chain joins TRBV20-1 to TRBJ2-7; D remains unclear. CDR1 is DFQATT, CDR2 SNEGSKA, per germline (reference sequence). V was pared by 4 bases and J by 2 bases, with 3 bases between. This CDR3 has 10 amino acids.

The sample holds one count of this clone. The chain employs TRBV28 and TRBJ2-2, with D uncertain. The CDR3 loop spans 14 amino acids. Germline CDR1 and CDR2: MDHEN and SYDVKM. With 1 base removed from V and 6 bases from J, the gap between germline ends came to 9 bases. The CDR3, as DNA: TGTGCCAGCAGTTTATTTTGGTTAGCCGGGGAGCTGTTTTTT. Protein: CASSLFWLAGELFF.

This chain links TRBV7-6 with TRBJ2-1; D not resolved. Per the germline V gene, CDR1 is SGHVS and CDR2 is FNYEAQ. There are 13 residues in the CDR3. V lost 4 bases to trimming and J lost 10 bases, with 14 bases between them. CDR3 sequence: CASSSLPTLEQFF. As DNA, the CDR3 is TGTGCCAGCAGCTCCCTCCCAACCCTAGAGCAGTTCTTC.

The J gene is TRBJ1-1, the V gene TRBV28; unclear D gene. The CDR3 is made up of 12 amino acids. V was cut by 6 bases and J by 7 bases, with 12 bases left in between. Germline assignment: CDR1 MDHEN and CDR2 SYDVKM. The CDR3 sequence: CASRLHGVEAFF. The CDR3 bases are TGTGCCAGCAGGCTCCACGGAGTTGAAGCTTTCTTT.

The V gene is TRBV5-6, the J gene TRBJ2-7; no clear D. Germline-derived CDR1 and CDR2 are SGHDT and YYEEEE. Trimming removed 4 bases at V and 1 base at J, with 12 bases between. CDR3 length: 14 residues. In DNA form, the CDR3 reads TGTGCCAGCAGCCAAGAGTGGACGTCCTACGAGCAGTACTTC. Its protein product is CASSQEWTSYEQYF.

Only one count was recorded for this clone. This sequence joins TRBV12-5 and TRBJ2-1; TRBD2 matches at 12 bases. In germline, CDR1 is LGHNT, CDR2 FRNRAP. CDR3 length equals 18 residues. V was clipped by 1 base and J by 6 bases; unmatched bases: 10. CDR3 coding DNA: TGTGCTAGTGGTTTGGCAACGTCTAGCGGGAGGGCCTCCAATGAGCAGTTCTTC. It specifies CASGLATSSGRASNEQFF.

Comments on this clone: Other DNA variants within this sample encode the same CDR3. This chain uses TRBV10-3 with TRBJ1-1; D is possibly TRBD1 (6 bases). Germline V gene data show CDR1 as ENHRY and CDR2 as SYGVKD. V was clipped by 5 bases and J by 4 bases, with 11 bases between them. The CDR3 has 13 residues. CDR3 in DNA: TGTGCCATCAGTTTGAAAGGGGGCACTGAAGCTTTCTTT. Translation gives CAISLKGGTEAFF.

J is TRBJ2-7 and V is TRBV7-3; either TRBD1 or TRBD2 may fit D (5 bases each). Per germline, CDR1 SGHTA and CDR2 FQGTGA. V was shortened by 2 bases and J by 1 base, with 9 bases between the two germline ends. This CDR3 has 14 amino acids. The CDR3 region has the DNA TGTGCCAGCAGCTTATATGGGGGTTCCTACGAGCAGTACTTC. Translating gives CASSLYGGSYEQYF.

The chain links TRBV11-1 to TRBJ2-5; either TRBD1 or TRBD2 may fit D (5 bases each). Germline V gene data show CDR1 as SGHAT and CDR2 as FQDESV (reference sequence). This CDR3 comprises 13 residues. The V end lost 5 bases, the J end lost 1 base, and 8 bases lay between the germline ends. CDR3: CASSPGSQETQYF. The CDR3, as DNA: TGTGCCAGCAGCCCAGGGAGCCAAGAGACCCAGTACTTC.

The gene calls are TRBV7-6 and TRBJ2-3, with D perhaps matching TRBD2 (6 bases). Trimming took 2 bases from V and 0 from J, leaving 9 bases between them. Germline loops: CDR1 SGHVS, CDR2 FNYEAQ. The CDR3 has 15 residues. The CDR3, as DNA: TGTGCCAGCAGCTTATCGGGGGTCAGCACAGATACGCAGTATTTT. It yields the protein CASSLSGVSTDTQYF.

This sequence joins TRBV19 and TRBJ1-4; D not certain. Germline values: CDR1 LNHDA, CDR2 SQIVND (reference sequence). With 1 base removed from V and 4 bases from J, the gap between germline ends came to 13 bases. CDR3 size: 16 residues. In DNA form, the CDR3 reads TGTGCCAGTAGTATAGGAATTCGGGCAAGTAATGAAAAACTGTTTTTT. Translated, it gives CASSIGIRASNEKLFF.

The chain joins TRBV18 to TRBJ2-3, with D perhaps being TRBD1 or TRBD2 (5 bases each). Trimming took 4 bases from V and 3 from J, leaving 14 bases between them. CDR3 length: 15 amino acids. Germline CDR1 is KGHSH and CDR2 is LQKENI. The CDR3: CASSQGWTGTDTQYF. In nucleotides, the CDR3 is TGTGCCAGCTCACAGGGGTGGACGGGGACAGATACGCAGTATTTT.

In its sample, this clone was seen once. The chain carries TRBV11-2 and TRBJ1-2; D possibly corresponds to TRBD1 (5 bases). The ends were cut back, 2 bases at V and 1 base at J, with 8 bases in the middle. Germline CDR1 and CDR2: SGHAT and FQNNGV. There are 14 residues in the CDR3. The CDR3 here is CASSLQGLNYGYTF. The CDR3 DNA is TGTGCCAGCAGCTTACAGGGACTTAACTATGGCTACACCTTC.

This clone has a single count. V gene TRBV2 combines with J gene TRBJ1-5; D is unresolved. The CDR3 runs to 14 residues. V lost 3 bases to trimming and J lost 7 bases, with 13 bases between them. Looked up from germline, CDR1 is SNHLY and CDR2 is FYNNEI. Here the CDR3 DNA reads TGTGCCAGCAGTGATGGGGAGAATCTACAGCCCCAGCATTTT. Its protein is CASSDGENLQPQHF. The full variable domain, with the rest looked up from reference TRBV2 and TRBJ1-5, is EPEVTQTPSHQVTQMGQEVILRCVPISNHLYFYWYRQILGQKVEFLVSFYNNEISEKSEIFDDQFSVERPDGSNFTLKIRSTKLEDSAMYFCASSDGENLQPQHFGDGTRLSIL.

V gene TRBV15 combines with J gene TRBJ2-2; D gene uncertain. This CDR3 contains 16 residues. The V gene lost 2 bases and the J gene lost 3 bases, with 13 bases spanning the gap. Germline values: CDR1 LNHNV, CDR2 YYDKDF (reference sequence). The CDR3 DNA reads TGTGCCACCAGCAGACAGCCCCAGAGTGACACCGGGGAGCTGTTTTTT. Translation gives CATSRQPQSDTGELFF.

J is TRBJ2-5 and V is TRBV5-1; TRBD1 or TRBD2 may be the D gene (6 bases each). The ends were cut back, 4 bases at V and 3 bases at J, with 16 bases in the middle. The germline gives CDR1 SGHRS, CDR2 YFSETQ. This CDR3 comprises 15 residues. The chain's CDR3 is CASSRGSGAEETQYF. DNA of the CDR3: TGCGCCAGCAGCCGAGGGTCGGGGGCTGAAGAGACCCAGTACTTC. Complete variable domain (other parts from reference TRBV5-1 and TRBJ2-5): KAGVTQTPRYLIKTRGQQVTLSCSPISGHRSVSWYQQTPGQGLQFLFEYFSETQRNKGNFPGRFSGRQFSNSRSEMNVSTLELGDSALYLCASSRGSGAEETQYFGPGTRLLVL.

This clone occurred once. The rearrangement joins TRBV11-2 to TRBJ2-7; D unclear. The CDR3 contains 14 residues. Trimming took off 3 bases at V and 5 bases at J, with 14 bases between the two ends. In germline, CDR1 is SGHAT, CDR2 FQNNGV. The CDR3 loop reads CASSFYVGPDEQYF. The CDR3 bases are TGTGCCAGCAGCTTCTATGTTGGCCCCGACGAGCAGTACTTC.

This clone has only one observation. The chain uses TRBV5-3 and TRBJ1-2; D unresolved. TRBV5-3 is placed among ORFs of uncertain function. V was pared by 0 bases and J by 2 bases, with 5 bases between. The CDR3 has 13 amino acids. CDR3 loop: CARSLEGNYGYTF. The CDR3 bases are TGTGCCAGAAGCTTGGAGGGAAACTATGGCTACACCTTC.

This clone appeared a few times. The genes are TRBV18 and TRBJ1-1, with 7 nucleotides matching TRBD1. This CDR3 has 13 amino acids. The trim removed 5 bases at V and 4 bases at J, leaving 4 bases unmatched. The germline V gene has CDR1 KGHSH and CDR2 LQKENI. CDR3 sequence: CASSSAGGTEAFF. CDR3 in DNA: TGTGCCAGCTCATCGGCAGGGGGCACTGAAGCTTTCTTT.

This clone was observed a single time. The V call is TRBV6-6, the J call TRBJ1-5, with D possibly TRBD1 on 6 matching bases. V lost 0 bases, J lost 4 bases, and 10 bases lay in between. CDR3 length: 15 amino acids. CDR1 is MNHNY and CDR2 is SVGAGI in the germline V gene (reference sequence). Here the CDR3 reads CASSYSGQKNQPQHF. The CDR3 DNA is TGTGCCAGCAGTTACTCCGGACAGAAAAATCAGCCCCAGCATTTT.